This T cell receptor beta chain was recovered during a study of T cell responses to AZD1222 COVID-19 vaccine (dated by TCRdb to the early 2020s). Regarding the research as a whole: AZD1222 recipients whose second dose came at about 4 weeks and those whose second dose came at about 12 weeks were combined into one group, since spike-specific TCR depth and breadth did not differ between the two schedules. TCR sequencing covered more than 230 trial participants: 207 given two doses of AZD1222 and 26 given two doses of MenACWY control vaccine. Trial participants were enrolled by age into 18-55, 56-69 and 70-plus year subgroups, with approximately 150, 30 and 60 TCR-sequenced participants respectively. The study at large found these results: CD4 TCRs associated with the vaccine covered the entire spike protein, and the dominant responses were in regions 160-218 and 743-854. Most participants were white British and females outnumbered males, and the authors suggested that clonal diversity may have been underestimated. Reportedly, close to half of the unique spike-specific TCRs recognized epitopes lying outside the regions that are mutated in the B.1.351 and B.1.1.7 variants. No day 14 peak-response samples were available, so repertoires were characterized only after the peak T cell response. Conclusions about previously exposed vaccinees are limited because only six or seven AZD1222 recipients were SARS-CoV-2 seropositive at baseline. After two AZD1222 doses, both the breadth and the depth of spike-specific TCRs were significantly higher than at day 0 and than in MenACWY recipients. In the small 56-69-year group, the increase in depth fell short of significance, most likely because of low power.

The sample's time point label is to be understood as: baseline before first vaccination. The vaccinee samples were drawn from two UK trials, COV001 and COV002, one of which was a single-blind randomized controlled phase 2/3 trial testing AZD1222 (ChAdOx1 nCoV-19) in healthy adults. For TCRbeta chain sequencing, PBMC samples were collected from trial participants at day 0 and at day 28 after the second dose. The CDR3 regions of human TCRbeta chains were subjected to immunosequencing. In the original analysis: TCRs in the repertoires were matched against a reference library of SARS-CoV-2-specific TCRs that had been generated with the MIRA antigen-specificity platform. Breadth was defined as the fraction of unique TCRs that were SARS-CoV-2-associated, and depth was defined as the fraction of total T cells that were SARS-CoV-2-associated. Using the MIRA data, each spike-specific TCR was mapped to the spike region that the TCR reacts to and placed in a CD4 or CD8 class. Log10-transformed breadth and depth values were compared by one-way ANOVA with Sidak's multiple comparisons tests. TCRdb limited this immuneACCESS table to in-frame rearrangements with V and J called. A share of clones is missing; checked studies link under half to unresolved V genes, and the rest is unexplained. The V and J calls and clone size were taken over from that table, and D and trimming were inferred from the DNA. The sample table holds tens of thousands of clones, of which about 82% were seen once. The ten largest clones add up to about 8.7% of the sample.

V is reduced by 4 bases and J by 0 bases, leaving a spacing of 6 bases between them. Counted from cysteine to phenylalanine, this CDR3 has 13 amino acids. The retained sequence is limited to the CDR3, 39 bases, with the frame set at the first base. Via the germline V gene, CDR1 is KGHSH and CDR2 LQKENI. Comment on this clone: Its antigen has not been determined. No much larger clone exists at a distance of one base, and base qualities are not known.

The TCR sequence derives from an adult in good health. Here the chain combines TRBV18 and TRBJ2-5; the D gene assignment is ambiguous. Sequenced material: peripheral blood, taken on day 0 of AZD1222 vaccination. The CDR3 protein is CASSQADQETQYF. The base sequence is TGTGCCAGCTCACAAGCCGACCAAGAGACCCAGTACTTC.